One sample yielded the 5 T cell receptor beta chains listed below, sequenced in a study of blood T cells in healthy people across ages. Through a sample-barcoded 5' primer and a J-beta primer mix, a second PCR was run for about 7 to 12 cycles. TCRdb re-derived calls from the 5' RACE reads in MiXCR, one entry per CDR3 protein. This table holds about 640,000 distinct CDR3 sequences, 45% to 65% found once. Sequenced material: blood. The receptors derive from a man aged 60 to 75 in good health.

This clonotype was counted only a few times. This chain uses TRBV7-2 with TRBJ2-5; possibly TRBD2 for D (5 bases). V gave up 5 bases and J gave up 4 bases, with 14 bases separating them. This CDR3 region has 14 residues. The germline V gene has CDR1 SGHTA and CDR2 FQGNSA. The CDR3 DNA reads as TGTGCCAGCAGCGATCGCCGGAGCGGAGAGACCCAGTACTTC. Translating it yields CASSDRRSGETQYF.

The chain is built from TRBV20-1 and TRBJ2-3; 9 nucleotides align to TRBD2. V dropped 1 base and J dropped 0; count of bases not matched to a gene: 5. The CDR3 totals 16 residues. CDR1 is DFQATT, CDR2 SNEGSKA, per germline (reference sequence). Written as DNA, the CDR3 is TGCAGTGCTAGAGGGGCAGCGGGGGGCAGCACAGATACGCAGTATTTT. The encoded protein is CSARGAAGGSTDTQYF.

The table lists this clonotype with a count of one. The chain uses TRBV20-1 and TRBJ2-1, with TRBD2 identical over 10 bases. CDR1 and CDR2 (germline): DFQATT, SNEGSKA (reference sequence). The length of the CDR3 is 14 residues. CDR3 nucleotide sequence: TGCAGCCGATCTAAGCGGGGGGGCCTTTATGAGCAGTTCTTC. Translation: CSRSKRGGLYEQFF.

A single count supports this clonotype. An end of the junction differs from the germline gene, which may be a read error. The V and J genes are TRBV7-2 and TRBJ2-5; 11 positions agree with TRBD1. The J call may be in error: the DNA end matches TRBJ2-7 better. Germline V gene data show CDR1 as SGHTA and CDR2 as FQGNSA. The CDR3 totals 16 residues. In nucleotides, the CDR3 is TGTGCCTGCAGCTCCCGGGCGGGACAGGGGGTCTACGAGCAGTACTTC. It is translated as CACSSRAGQGVYEQYF.

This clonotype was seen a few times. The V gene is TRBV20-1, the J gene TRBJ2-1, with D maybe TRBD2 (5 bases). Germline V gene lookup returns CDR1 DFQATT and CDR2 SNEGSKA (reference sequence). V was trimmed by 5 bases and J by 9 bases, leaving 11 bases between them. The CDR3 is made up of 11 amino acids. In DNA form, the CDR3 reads TGCAGTGCTGATAGGACTTTTGAGCAGTTCTTC. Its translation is CSADRTFEQFF.